The T cell receptor beta chain described here comes from a study of blood T cell repertoires in COVID-19. Study background: Sites in the United States, Italy and Spain provided acute and convalescent COVID-19 samples. The analysed material was cDNA or gDNA that came from T cells, B-cell-depleted T cells, or PBMCs.

Per the original data handling: Nucleated cell number was recorded as an estimate derived from reference gene primer amplification. Sequenced by immunoSEQ multiplex PCR; TCRdb stores in-frame clones only, minus some. V and J calls and clone size are copied from that table; D and trimming were computed from the DNA. The data show about 100,000 clones, about 91% seen once. This clonotype originated in a man aged 50 to 59 with active or convalescent COVID-19. The sequenced sample was peripheral blood.

The CDR3 region has the DNA TGTGCCAGCAGTGCTATGGACAGATTTCTCTCTGGGGCCAACGTCCTGACTTTC. Translated, it gives CASSAMDRFLSGANVLTF. The chain carries TRBV6-2 or TRBV6-3 and TRBJ2-6, with a possible D match to TRBD1 (6 bases). This CDR3 has 18 residues. V lost 5 bases, J lost 0 bases, and 17 bases lay in between. The germline V gene has CDR1 MNHEY and CDR2 SVGEGT.